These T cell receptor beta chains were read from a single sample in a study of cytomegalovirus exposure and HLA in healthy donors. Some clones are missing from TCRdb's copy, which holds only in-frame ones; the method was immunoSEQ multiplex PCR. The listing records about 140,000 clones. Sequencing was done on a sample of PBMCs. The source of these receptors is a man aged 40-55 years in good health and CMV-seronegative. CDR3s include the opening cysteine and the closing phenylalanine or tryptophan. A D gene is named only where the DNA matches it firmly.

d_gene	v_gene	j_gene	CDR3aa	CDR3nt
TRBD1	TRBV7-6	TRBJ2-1	CASSFLVGTAASYNEQFF	TGTGCCAGCAGCTTCTTAGTCGGGACAGCCGCCTCCTACAATGAGCAGTTCTTC
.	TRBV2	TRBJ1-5	CASSAEAQGNQPQHF	TGTGCCAGCAGTGCCGAGGCCCAGGGGAATCAGCCCCAGCATTTT
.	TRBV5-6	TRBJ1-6	CASSYRDHNSPLHF	TGTGCCAGCAGCTACAGGGACCATAATTCACCCCTCCACTTT
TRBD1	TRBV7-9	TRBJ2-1	CASSAGTGAYNEQFF	TGTGCCAGCAGCGCCGGGACAGGGGCCTACAATGAGCAGTTCTTC
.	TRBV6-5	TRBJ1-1	CASSTLLRGRAFF	TGTGCCAGCAGTACCCTCCTCAGGGGTAGAGCTTTCTTT
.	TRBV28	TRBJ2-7	CASGGSLYEQYF	TGTGCCAGCGGGGGGTCGCTGTACGAGCAGTACTTC
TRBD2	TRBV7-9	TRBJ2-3	CASTLTSGGAVDTQYF	TGTGCCAGCACCCTCACTAGCGGGGGGGCAGTAGATACGCAGTATTTT
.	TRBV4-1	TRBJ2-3	CASSQDSGFSTDTQYF	TGCGCCAGCAGCCAAGATAGCGGATTTAGCACAGATACGCAGTATTTT
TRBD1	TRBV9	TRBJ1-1	CASSAWDSMNTEAFF	TGTGCCAGCAGCGCCTGGGACAGTATGAACACTGAAGCTTTCTTT
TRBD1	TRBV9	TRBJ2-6	CASSVTITGTGASGANVLTF	TGTGCCAGCAGCGTTACTATCACCGGGACAGGGGCCTCTGGGGCCAACGTCCTGACTTTC
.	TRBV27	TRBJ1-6	CASSLYGVGGANNSPLHF	TGTGCCAGCAGTTTATATGGGGTAGGGGGGGCGAATAATTCACCCCTCCACTTT
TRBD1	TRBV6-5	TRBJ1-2	CASSRQGTDYGYTF	TGTGCCAGCAGCAGACAGGGGACCGACTATGGCTACACCTTC
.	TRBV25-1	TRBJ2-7	CASSEGFDPREQYF	TGTGCCAGCAGTGAAGGTTTTGATCCTCGGGAGCAGTACTTC
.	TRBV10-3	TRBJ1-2	CAISESIGYYGYTF	TGTGCCATCAGTGAGTCAATCGGGTACTATGGCTACACCTTC
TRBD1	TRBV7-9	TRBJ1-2	CASSLEQGAAGYTF	TGTGCCAGCAGCTTAGAACAGGGGGCTGCAGGCTACACCTTC
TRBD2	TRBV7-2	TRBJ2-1	CASSLTGLGYNEQFF	TGTGCCAGCAGCCTCACGGGACTAGGATACAATGAGCAGTTCTTC
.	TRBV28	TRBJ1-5	CASSRGVANQPQHF	TGTGCCAGCAGTCGCGGGGTTGCTAATCAGCCCCAGCATTTT
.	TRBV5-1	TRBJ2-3	CASSPTTGRSRADTQYF	TGCGCCAGCAGCCCCACGACAGGCCGTAGCAGGGCAGATACGCAGTATTTT
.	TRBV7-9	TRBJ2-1	CASSLGLADEQFF	TGTGCCAGCAGCTTAGGCCTAGCCGATGAGCAGTTCTTC
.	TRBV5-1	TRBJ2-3	CASSLMDNTDTQYF	TGCGCCAGCAGCCTGATGGACAACACAGATACGCAGTATTTT
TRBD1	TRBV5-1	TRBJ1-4	CASSWGQGANEKLFF	TGCGCCAGCAGCTGGGGACAGGGAGCTAATGAAAAACTGTTTTTT
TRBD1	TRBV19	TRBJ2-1	CASSPSRDRGEQFF	TGTGCCAGTAGTCCAAGCCGGGACAGGGGTGAGCAGTTCTTC
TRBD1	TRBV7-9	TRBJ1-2	CASSGQGAYGYTF	TGTGCCAGCAGCGGACAGGGGGCCTATGGCTACACCTTC
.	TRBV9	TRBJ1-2	CASSVEVVGWQPRCLYGYTF	TGTGCCAGCAGCGTAGAAGTTGTGGGTTGGCAGCCGCGGTGCCTTTATGGCTACACCTTC
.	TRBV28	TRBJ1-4	CASQAGIATNEKLFF	TGTGCCAGTCAGGCGGGGATTGCAACTAATGAAAAACTGTTTTTT
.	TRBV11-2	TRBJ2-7	CATPARQDPYEQYF	TGTGCCACCCCGGCCAGACAGGACCCCTACGAGCAGTACTTC
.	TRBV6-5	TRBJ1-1	CASTPGGGNTEAFF	TGTGCCAGCACTCCAGGTGGAGGGAACACTGAAGCTTTCTTT
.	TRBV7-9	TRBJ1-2	CASSSRGTSGGYTF	TGTGCCAGCAGCAGCAGAGGGACAAGCGGTGGCTACACCTTC